This passage covers 14 T cell receptor beta chains from one sample sequenced in a study of T cells in Graves' hyperthyroidism and ophthalmopathy. Authors of the study amplified TCR beta CDR3 regions from RNA transcripts. Using the HTBI primer set, a first-round RT-PCR was run on the TCR CDR3. Via MiXCR, TCRdb re-called the multiplex PCR reads, giving one row per CDR3 protein. The sample includes about 360,000 distinct CDR3 sequences, approximately 19% seen only once; the top ten take around 4%. The material sequenced was blood. Source of these receptors: a woman under 30 with Graves' hyperthyroidism.

This clonotype was seen ten or more times. The chain carries TRBV20-1 and TRBJ2-1, with D possibly being TRBD2 (5 bases). CDR1 is DFQATT, CDR2 SNEGSKA, per germline (reference sequence). The CDR3 runs to 14 residues. Deletions cut 4 bases from V and 2 bases from J, with 12 bases between. CDR3 loop: CSATERPPYNEQFF. In nucleotides, the CDR3 is TGCAGTGCTACCGAGCGGCCCCCCTACAATGAGCAGTTCTTC.

In this sample, this clonotype turned up many times. The chain employs TRBV11-1 and TRBJ1-5; 8 bases are shared with TRBD1. Germline assignment: CDR1 SGHAT and CDR2 FQDESV (reference sequence). This CDR3 has 16 amino acids. J gave up 4 bases and V 5 bases, and 10 bases lay outside the gene matches. The CDR3 region has the DNA TGTGCCAGCAGCCAATGGACAGGGTTTAAGAATCAGCCCCAGCATTTT. It encodes CASSQWTGFKNQPQHF.

This clonotype appeared many times. The chain has TRBV6-1 and TRBJ1-5; unclear D gene. The CDR3 is 14 residues long. The germline gives CDR1 MNHNS, CDR2 SASEGT. V was shortened by 9 bases and J by 1 base, with 13 bases between the two germline ends. This CDR3 is CASQPTRSNQPQHF. The CDR3, as DNA: TGTGCCAGTCAGCCGACAAGAAGCAATCAGCCCCAGCATTTT.

This clonotype appeared a few times. The V call is TRBV5-1, the J call TRBJ1-1; weak D call: TRBD1 (6 bases). The CDR3 totals 14 residues. CDR1 is SGHRS and CDR2 is YFSETQ in the germline V gene. Trimming stripped 4 bases from V and 5 bases from J, with 15 bases between. The DNA for the CDR3 is TGCGCCAGCAGCCCCGGAGGGGGATGGACTGAAGCTTTCTTT. Its translation is CASSPGGGWTEAFF.

This chain connects TRBV12-3 or TRBV12-4 to TRBJ1-2; weak D call: TRBD1 (6 bases). This CDR3 has 13 residues. V was cut by 6 bases and J by 8 bases, with 16 bases left in between. CDR3 loop: CASRDSRGDGYTF. In DNA form, the CDR3 reads TGTGCCAGCAGGGATTCCAGGGGCGACGGCTACACCTTC.

This clonotype occurred many times. The CDR3 region is CASQMGELFF. In nucleotides, the CDR3 is TGTGCCAGCCAGATGGGGGAGCTGTTTTTT. The chain uses TRBV6-5 and TRBJ2-2, with D unresolved. Germline assignment: CDR1 MNHEY and CDR2 SVGAGI. This CDR3 contains 10 residues. Deletions cut 8 bases from V and 8 bases from J, with 6 bases between.

This clonotype occurred many times. The chain uses TRBV19 and TRBJ1-5; D ambiguous. The germline V and J ends were trimmed by 6 bases and 4 bases, with 13 bases remaining between them. The CDR3 runs 14 residues. Germline lookup yields CDR1 LNHDA and CDR2 SQIVND (reference sequence). CDR3 DNA: TGTGCCAGTAGAGGAGGGTTTTTAAATCAGCCCCAGCATTTT. Encoded protein: CASRGGFLNQPQHF.

This clonotype was seen repeatedly, ten times or more. The chain links TRBV5-7 to TRBJ1-5; D remains unclear. TRBV5-7 is an ORF, with its function uncertain. The V end was cut by 0 bases, the J end by 8 bases, with 3 bases between. The CDR3 is 11 residues long. This chain's CDR3 is CASSLGEPQHF. The CDR3, as DNA: TGTGCCAGCAGCTTGGGTGAGCCCCAGCATTTT.

This clonotype occurred many times. The V call is TRBV29-1, the J call TRBJ2-5; TRBD1 matches at 11 bases. The CDR3 is 14 amino acids. Germline-derived CDR1 and CDR2 are SQVTM and ANQGSEA. V lost 5 bases, J lost 5 bases, and 7 bases stayed unmatched. CDR3 region: CSVWRTGGRETQYF. The DNA of the CDR3 is TGCAGCGTTTGGAGGACAGGGGGCAGGGAGACCCAGTACTTC.

This clonotype has a handful of counts. Here the CDR3 DNA reads TGCAGTGCTAGACTACGTAAAGAGACCCAGTACTTC. Its protein product is CSARLRKETQYF. This chain links TRBV20-1 with TRBJ2-5; D is undetermined. The germline gives CDR1 DFQATT, CDR2 SNEGSKA (reference sequence). CDR3 length: 12 amino acids. V shed 2 bases and J shed 3 bases, with 7 bases lying between them.

This clonotype was seen many times. The chain joins TRBV6-2 or TRBV6-3 to TRBJ2-5, with D possibly TRBD2 on 6 matching bases. Trimming took off 7 bases at V and 4 bases at J, with 16 bases between the two ends. CDR3 length: 14 amino acids. Germline V gene data show CDR1 as MNHEY and CDR2 as SVGEGT. In DNA form, the CDR3 reads TGTGCCAGCACCAATCCGGACGGGAGAGAGACCCAGTACTTC. Encoded protein: CASTNPDGRETQYF.

This clonotype has at least ten counts. The chain couples TRBV27 to TRBJ1-1, with D possibly matching TRBD1 (5 bases). This CDR3 is built from 11 residues. The V gene lost 4 bases and the J gene lost 11 bases, with 11 bases spanning the gap. The germline gives CDR1 MNHEY, CDR2 SMNVEV (reference sequence). This chain's CDR3 is CASSSRGWAFF. CDR3 in DNA: TGTGCCAGCAGTTCTAGGGGATGGGCTTTCTTT.

In its sample, this clonotype was seen many times. The chain recombines TRBV18 with TRBJ1-2; no definite D call. The CDR3 consists of 16 residues. Trimming pared 2 bases from V and 4 bases from J, leaving 17 bases between. From germline, CDR1 is KGHSH and CDR2 LQKENI. CDR3 residues: CASSPSREQPPYGYTF. CDR3 nucleotide sequence: TGTGCCAGCTCACCAAGTCGAGAACAGCCACCCTATGGCTACACCTTC.

At least ten counts were recorded for this clonotype. This chain uses TRBV11-2 with TRBJ2-3, with D perhaps TRBD2 (6 bases). The CDR3 is 15 residues long. Trimming removed 11 bases at V and 2 bases at J, with 20 bases between. From germline, CDR1 is SGHAT and CDR2 FQNNGV. The CDR3 protein is CASRRGAGSTDTQYF. CDR3 in DNA: TGTGCCTCACGCCGGGGTGCGGGATCCACAGATACGCAGTATTTT.